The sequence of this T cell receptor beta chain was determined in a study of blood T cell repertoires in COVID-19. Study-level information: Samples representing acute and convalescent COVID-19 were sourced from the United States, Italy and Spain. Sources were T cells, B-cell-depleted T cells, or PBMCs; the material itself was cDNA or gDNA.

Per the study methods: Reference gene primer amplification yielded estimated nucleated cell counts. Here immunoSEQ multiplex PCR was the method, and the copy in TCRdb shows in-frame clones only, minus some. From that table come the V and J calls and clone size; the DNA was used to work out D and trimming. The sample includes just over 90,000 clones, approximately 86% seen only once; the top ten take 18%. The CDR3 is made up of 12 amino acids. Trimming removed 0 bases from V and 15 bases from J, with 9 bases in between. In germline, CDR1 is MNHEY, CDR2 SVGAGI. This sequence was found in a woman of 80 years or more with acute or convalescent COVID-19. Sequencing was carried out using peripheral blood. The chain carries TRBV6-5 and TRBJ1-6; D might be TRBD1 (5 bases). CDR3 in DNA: TGTGCCAGCAGTTACTCGGGGCGAAGCCTCCACTTT. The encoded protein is CASSYSGRSLHF.